One T cell receptor (beta chain) is described in this entry. A junction boundary mismatches the germline segment, possibly from a read error. Sequencing used immunoSEQ multiplex PCR; TCRdb keeps in-frame clones, though not all of them. Seen here are around 57,000 clones, around 93% observed once, and the top ten hold roughly 0.91%. The data were taken from a study of control samples from healthy donors and cancer patients. Germline assignment: CDR1 SGHTA and CDR2 FQGNSA. The CDR3 is made up of 14 amino acids. Sequencing was performed on PBMCs. This TCR was sampled from a man aged 30-40 years with colorectal cancer. This chain uses TRBV7-2 with TRBJ2-5; D might be TRBD1 (6 bases). CDR3 region: CASSLGTAKEAQYF. The CDR3 bases are TGTGCCAGCAGCTTAGGGACAGCTAAAGAGGCCCAGTACTTC.